Listed here are 5 T cell receptor beta chains from one sample, sequenced in a study of identical twins. MiXCR was run by TCRdb on the 5' RACE reads, yielding one entry per CDR3 protein. The sample shows 200,000 to 300,000 distinct CDR3 sequences, roughly 7% of them seen only once. This sample was also put to use in a study of yellow fever vaccine responses in identical twins.

Sequenced input: memory (CD45RO+) T cells sorted from blood. These receptors were obtained from a woman in her late teens or twenties in good health.

The V gene is TRBV18, the J gene TRBJ2-1, with 9 nucleotides matching TRBD2. CDR3 length equals 15 residues. CDR1 KGHSH and CDR2 LQKENI come from the germline V gene. The J segment lost 8 bases and the V segment lost 2 bases, leaving 7 bases of the junction unmatched. This CDR3 reads CASSPVAGGPYEQFF. CDR3 sequence (DNA): TGTGCCAGCTCACCAGTGGCGGGAGGGCCTTATGAGCAGTTCTTC.

This clonotype was found many times. CDR3 sequence: CASKRPGQAYNEQFF. CDR3 in DNA: TGTGCCAGCAAGAGACCGGGACAGGCTTACAATGAGCAGTTCTTC. The chain couples TRBV12-3 or TRBV12-4 to TRBJ2-1, with 8 bases lining up with TRBD1. The CDR3 loop spans 15 amino acids. Unmatched junction bases numbered 9, after V lost 7 bases and J lost 4 bases.

In its sample, this clonotype was seen a few times. The J gene is TRBJ2-1, the V gene TRBV7-2, with TRBD2 identical over 10 bases. Germline CDR1 and CDR2: SGHTA and FQGNSA. With 2 bases clipped from V and 8 bases from J, the junction kept 6 bases outside the gene matches. The CDR3 totals 15 residues. CDR3 sequence: CASSLFQRGGYEQFF. The CDR3 region has the DNA TGTGCCAGCAGCTTATTCCAGCGGGGGGGGTATGAGCAGTTCTTC.

This clonotype has only a few counts. This chain joins TRBV6-1 and TRBJ1-2; D remains ambiguous. Germline V CDR1 and CDR2: MNHNS, SASEGT. This CDR3 spans 13 amino acids. The V gene lost 9 bases and the J gene lost 3 bases, with 14 bases spanning the gap. The CDR3 loop is CASTIGYYYGYTF. The CDR3 nucleotides are TGTGCCAGTACAATTGGATATTACTATGGCTACACCTTC.

This clonotype was seen a few times. The chain couples TRBV4-1 to TRBJ2-3, with 11 bases that match TRBD2. Germline V gene lookup returns CDR1 MGHRA and CDR2 YSYEKL. This CDR3 has 20 amino acids. V trimming: 2 bases; J trimming: 3 bases; junction bases outside the gene matches: 16. The DNA for the CDR3 is TGCGCCAGCAGCCAAATGACTAGCGGGGCTGGGGGGTCTAGGACAGATACGCAGTATTTT. Protein: CASSQMTSGAGGSRTDTQYF.